This T cell receptor (beta chain) was documented in a study of T cells in localized non-small cell lung cancer (TCRdb year 2020). Turning to the overall study: The study examined T cell repertoires in under 300 patients with early-stage NSCLC and compared tumors with uninvolved tumor-adjacent lungs. All 220 or so NSCLC patients in the cohort were treatment-naive and had localized lung tumors that were resected. Of the NSCLC patients, roughly 130 were male and around 99 were female, and the mean age was approximately 66 years. Study-wide findings and limitations: Because multi-region tumor sequencing was not performed, intratumor heterogeneity could not be ruled out. Because of the exploratory design, TCR variables were selected using unadjusted p-values without false-discovery rate correction. Longer overall survival was associated with higher blood T cell density, whereas shorter survival was associated with higher adjacent-lung clonality. Uninvolved tumor-adjacent lung showed the highest T cell clonality, higher than tumor, which suggests more focused antigenic responses in the adjacent lung. A median of roughly 58 of the top 100 tumor clones were detected in paired uninvolved adjacent lung, and around 30 of these tumor clones were also found among the top 100 clones of the paired uninvolved adjacent lung.

V drops 1 base and J drops 0 bases, leaving 8 bases in between. Taken from the germline V gene, the CDR1 and CDR2 loops are SGHRS and YFSETQ. Inclusive of the bounding cysteine and phenylalanine, the CDR3 is 15 residues long. Kept here is only the CDR3 DNA, which spans 45 bases and is read in frame from base 1. At diagnosis, tumor, uninvolved tumor-adjacent lung and peripheral blood were collected and then preserved as a mix of FFPE and fresh-frozen material. Points on this clone: No antigen is known for it. The input lacks base qualities; no much larger clone sits a single base away.

The immunoSEQ Assay was used to sequence TCR beta CDR3 regions from DNA. The paper's processing steps were these. T cell density was computed as TCR beta template counts normalized to usable DNA estimated by amplifying housekeeping genes. Richness was estimated with the preseqR package, extrapolating to 400,000 templates for PBMC samples and 120,000 templates for tissue samples. Clonality was calculated as one minus Pielou's evenness. Tissue-enriched TCRs were identified by differential abundance testing using productive amino-acid clonotypes, minimum total count 5 and alpha 0.1. The Jaccard Index and the Morisita Overlap Index were used to measure repertoire overlap between compartments. GLIPH grouped TCR beta CDR3s together with public tetramer-defined viral CDR3s, and a viral motif had to include at least three viral sequences and also show V-gene enrichment. TCRdb holds this immuneACCESS table with in-frame rearrangements only. Some clones are missing; in checked studies, unresolved V genes explain under half, and the rest has no known cause. V and J calls and clone size come straight from that table; D and trimming were deduced from the DNA. Within this sample are a few thousand clones, with approximately 25% of them counted one time only. Under 30% of the sample goes to the ten largest clones.

This sample comprised lung tumor tissue, obtained before any cancer treatment. The chain was built from TRBV5-1 and TRBJ1-5; perhaps TRBD1 is the D gene, with 6 bases matching. The source is a man between 40 and 69 years old with stage I lung adenocarcinoma. The DNA is TGCGCCAGCAGCTTGACAGGGAATAGCAATCAGCCCCAGCATTTT. Translated, it reads CASSLTGNSNQPQHF.